This TCR beta chain was identified in a study of PD-L1 blockade in urothelial cancer (dated by TCRdb to the late 2010s). For the study in its entirety: Every patient began therapy at some point between 2014 and 2015 and was given atezolizumab 1,200 mg intravenously every 3 weeks. Patients had an ECOG performance status of 0 or 1 and had received between 0 and 3 prior chemotherapy regimens. TCR sequencing covered pretreatment tumor samples and matched, serially collected peripheral blood taken before and after atezolizumab treatment. Approximately 29 patients had pretreatment blood TCR-seq, some 24 had at least one posttreatment blood collection, and some 24 had tumor TCR-seq. Blood samples yielded a median of around 130,000 T cells and 65,000 to 95,000 unique TCRs, with median clonality 0.080. Progression-free survival longer than 6 months counted as durable clinical benefit, and TCR features were additionally tested against both progression-free and overall survival. Nine or ten patients reached durable clinical benefit, while some 20 patients did not. Blood samples were analyzed at two time points: 3 weeks after treatment start (second dose) and 6 weeks after treatment start. In the same patients, whole exome sequencing and RNA sequencing of pretreatment tumors were performed in addition to TCR sequencing. The study was an exploratory multi-omic analysis of somatic, immune and clinical correlates of response to PD-L1 blockade with atezolizumab in urothelial cancer. About 85% of the roughly 30 patients were males with bladder-origin urothelial cancer, and about 60% of the 29 reported a prior smoking history. The paper's findings and limits, for the study overall: Because the sample size was small (n ≈ 28) and many of the analyses were exploratory, the results are meant to be hypothesis-generating. Greater expansion of tumor-associated TCR clones in peripheral blood 3 weeks after the start of treatment was observed in patients with durable benefit (n of about 20, p = 0.022). A pretreatment peripheral blood TCR clonality below the median was linked to improved progression-free and overall survival.

Ends trimmed: V by 3 bases, J by 0 bases; bases unmatched to a gene: 6. CDR1 and CDR2, per the germline V gene, are MGHRA and YSYEKL. The CDR3 contains 16 residues, cysteine and phenylalanine counted. This entry keeps only the CDR3 DNA: 48 bases, framed from base 1. What this sample's time point label stands for: peripheral blood 6 weeks after treatment start. The cohort comprised around 30 patients with locally advanced or metastatic urothelial carcinoma treated at Memorial Sloan Kettering on a trial protocol. Peripheral blood mononuclear cells were collected pretreatment and during treatment, with between 1 and 8 total time points obtained per patient. The Qiagen DNeasy Blood extraction kit was used to purify genomic DNA from total PBMCs and from tumor samples. PBMCs were collected pretreatment and during treatment and were isolated and stored as previously described. Worth noting for this clone: This receptor's antigen is unknown. Qualities for individual bases were not recorded, and no much larger clone is one base off.

Synthetic TCR analog templates were spiked into each PCR so that absolute template abundance could be estimated from read counts. TCRbeta CDR3 regions were amplified from genomic DNA with bias-controlled V and J gene primers using the immunoSEQ assay. Sequencing of rearranged TCRbeta segments was performed at approximately 20X coverage. Per the original workflow: Sequencing errors were corrected by clustering, and CDR3s were annotated against IMGT so that V, D and J genes could be assigned. Downstream analyses used only productive TCRbeta rearrangements, leaving out any out-of-frame or stop-codon sequences. Clonality was calculated as one minus the Shannon entropy normalized by the log of the number of unique productive sequences. Clones differing between time points or between blood and tumor were identified using Fisher's exact test with Benjamini-Hochberg correction, with an adjusted p below 0.01 applied as the threshold. Imported from immuneACCESS, the table was reduced by TCRdb to in-frame sequences with V and J called. These copies leave out some clones; in studies compared against another copy, an unresolved V gene accounts for under half, and the cause of the remainder is not known. D and trimming come from the DNA, and the V and J calls and clone size come from that table. Recorded for this sample are more than 95,000 clones; around 89% of them occurred a single time. The ten largest clonotypes hold approximately 1.7% of the sample.

This receptor was taken from a man aged 60-69 years with urothelial cancer. The chain joins TRBV4-1 to TRBJ2-7; TRBD2 matches 9 bases in the middle. The material was PBMCs, obtained around atezolizumab (anti-PD-L1) treatment. The DNA sequence reads TGCGCCAGCAGCCACCGAACTAGCGGGTCCTCCTACGAGCAGTACTTC. The translation is CASSHRTSGSSYEQYF.